What follows describes a single T cell receptor (beta chain). These data belong to a study of shared clonotypes between healthy human individuals. Some clones are missing from TCRdb's copy, which holds only in-frame ones; the method was immunoSEQ multiplex PCR. In the table there are roughly 500,000 clones, 90% to 97% of which are singletons. V was cut by 8 bases and J by 4 bases, with 11 bases left in between. Germline CDR1 LNHDA, CDR2 SQIVND (reference sequence). The CDR3 extends over 13 amino acids. Sequenced material: naive CD4+ T cells sorted from blood. Subset specified: CD45RA+ positively selected. The chain is built from TRBV19 and TRBJ2-2; D unclear. The TCR originated in a woman aged 25 to 39 in good health. CDR3 sequence (DNA): TGTGCCAGTTCCGACTCTAGCACCGGGGAGCTGTTTTTT. Its translation: CASSDSSTGELFF.